This T cell receptor (beta chain) was profiled in a study of prognosis after radiotherapy for stage I lung cancer. General study results and limits: Patients without metastases reportedly showed TRBV and TRBJ gene usage unlike that of patients with metastases.

Genomic DNA provided the template from which TCR beta CDR3 was amplified by two-round multiplex PCR. Gene-specific TRBV and TRBJ primers were used in PCR round one. MiXCR was run by TCRdb on the multiplex PCR reads, yielding one entry per CDR3 protein. The sample contains around 25,000 distinct CDR3 sequences, roughly 34% of which appear only once. As to this clonotype: Its antigen remains unknown. Just one base apart from a much larger clone, this may be a read error.

The trim removed 2 bases at V and 5 bases at J, leaving 6 bases unmatched. This CDR3 has 15 amino acids. The germline V gene has CDR1 SGHNT and CDR2 YYREEE (reference sequence). The chain joins TRBV5-4 to TRBJ1-1, with 10 bases identical to TRBD1. Sequencing used PBMCs, obtained before or after stereotactic body radiation therapy (not recorded which). This clonotype originated in a donor of 50 years or more with non-small cell lung cancer. CDR3 DNA: TGTGCCAGCAGCTTACCCAGGACAGGGGGAACTGAAGCTTTCTTT. Protein: CASSLPRTGGTEAFF.